The 8 T cell receptor beta chains in this list originate from one sample, sequenced in a study of neurological immune-mediated disorders. TCRdb itself ran the 5' RACE reads through MiXCR, one entry per CDR3 protein. The table has about 76,000 distinct CDR3 sequences, roughly 18% seen once; the top ten hold 15% to 17%. The sequenced material came from PBMCs. The receptor source for this set is a middle-aged woman in good health.

This clonotype has at least ten counts. This chain links TRBV21-1 with TRBJ1-4; TRBD1, as called in the table, went unchecked against the DNA. TRBV21-1 is described as a pseudogene. This CDR3 region has 17 residues. The CDR3 DNA follows: TGTGCCAGCAGCGGCCGGGATATACGGGCCAGGGACGAAAAACTGTTTTTT. Residues: CASSGRDIRARDEKLFF.

This clonotype was recorded at least ten times. The CDR3 region has the DNA TGTGCCAGCAGTTATACTGGGGCCAACGTCCTGACTTTC. Its protein is CASSYTGANVLTF. This chain connects TRBV12-3 or TRBV12-4 to TRBJ2-6; D ambiguous. With 4 bases removed from V and 2 bases from J, the gap between germline ends came to 3 bases. CDR3 size: 13 residues.

This clonotype was observed many times. This chain joins TRBV20-1 and TRBJ1-6; 9 positions agree with TRBD1. Germline lookup yields CDR1 DFQATT and CDR2 SNEGSKA (reference sequence). The CDR3 has 14 amino acids. Trimming took 0 bases from V and 8 from J; bases not matched to a gene: 2. CDR3 sequence: CSARDGTGYSPLHF. CDR3 nucleotides: TGCAGTGCTAGAGATGGGACAGGGTATTCACCCCTCCACTTT.

Ten or more counts support this clonotype. The chain is built from TRBV12-3 or TRBV12-4 and TRBJ1-6; unclear D gene. The CDR3 spans 21 residues. V shed 3 bases and J shed 3 bases, with 27 bases lying between them. CDR3 residues: CASSLRGWTAPHQDYNSPLHF. CDR3 nucleotides: TGTGCCAGCAGTTTGCGGGGATGGACCGCTCCCCATCAGGACTATAATTCACCCCTCCACTTT.

The chain employs TRBV6-1 and TRBJ2-7; D is tentatively TRBD1 or TRBD2 (7 bases each). CDR3 size: 17 residues. The germline CDR1 and CDR2 sequences are MNHNS and SASEGT. The CDR3 DNA reads as TGTGCCAGCAGGAGGACTAGAGGGGGCGAAACCCCCTACGAACAGTACGTC. Translating it yields CASRRTRGGETPYEQYV.

The CDR3 bases are TGTGCCAGCAGTTTAAGGGTAAGGGGCGAGCAGTACGTC. Translation: CASSLRVRGEQYV. The chain carries TRBV28 and TRBJ2-7, with D possibly being TRBD1 (5 bases). The V end was cut by 2 bases, the J end by 6 bases, with 11 bases between. CDR1 and CDR2 (germline): MDHEN, SYDVKM. This CDR3 has 13 amino acids.

The sample holds many counts of this clonotype. The rearrangement links TRBV12-3 or TRBV12-4 to TRBJ2-7; no definite D call. Trimming took off 5 bases at V and 1 base at J, with 6 bases between the two ends. The CDR3 runs to 12 residues. The CDR3 coding sequence is TGTGCCAGCAGTAAATCTTCCTACGAGCAGTACTTC. This encodes CASSKSSYEQYF.

This rearrangement joins TRBV27 to TRBJ2-7, with D possibly matching TRBD1 (6 bases). The CDR3 is 13 residues long. Germline CDR1 reads MNHEY; CDR2 reads SMNVEV (reference sequence). Trimming took 5 bases from V and 3 from J, leaving 11 bases between them. This chain's CDR3 is CASSRQARYEQYF. In DNA, the CDR3 is TGTGCCAGCAGTCGACAGGCCCGCTACGAGCAGTACTTC.